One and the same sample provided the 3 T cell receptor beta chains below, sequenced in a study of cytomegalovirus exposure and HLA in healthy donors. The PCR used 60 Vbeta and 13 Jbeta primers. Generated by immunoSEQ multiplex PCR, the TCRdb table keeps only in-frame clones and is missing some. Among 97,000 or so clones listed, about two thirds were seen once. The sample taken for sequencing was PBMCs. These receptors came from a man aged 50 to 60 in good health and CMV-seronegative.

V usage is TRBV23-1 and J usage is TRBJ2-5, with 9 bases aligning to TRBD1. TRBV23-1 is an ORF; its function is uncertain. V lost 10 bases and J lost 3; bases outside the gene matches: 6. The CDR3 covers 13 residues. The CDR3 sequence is CANRGTGKETQYF. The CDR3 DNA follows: TGCGCCAACCGAGGGACAGGGAAAGAGACCCAGTACTTC.

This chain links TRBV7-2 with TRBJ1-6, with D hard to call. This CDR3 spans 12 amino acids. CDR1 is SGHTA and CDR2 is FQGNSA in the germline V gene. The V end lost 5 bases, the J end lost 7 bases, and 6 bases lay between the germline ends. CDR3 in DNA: TGTGCCAGCAGCAATCCGAATTCACCCCTCCACTTT. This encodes CASSNPNSPLHF.

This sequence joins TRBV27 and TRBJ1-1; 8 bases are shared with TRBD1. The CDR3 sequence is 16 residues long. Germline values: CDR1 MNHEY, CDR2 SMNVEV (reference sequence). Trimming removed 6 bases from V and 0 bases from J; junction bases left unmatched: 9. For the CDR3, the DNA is TGTGCCAGCAGAGTGGAGACAGGGGCAATGAACACTGAAGCTTTCTTT. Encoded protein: CASRVETGAMNTEAFF.